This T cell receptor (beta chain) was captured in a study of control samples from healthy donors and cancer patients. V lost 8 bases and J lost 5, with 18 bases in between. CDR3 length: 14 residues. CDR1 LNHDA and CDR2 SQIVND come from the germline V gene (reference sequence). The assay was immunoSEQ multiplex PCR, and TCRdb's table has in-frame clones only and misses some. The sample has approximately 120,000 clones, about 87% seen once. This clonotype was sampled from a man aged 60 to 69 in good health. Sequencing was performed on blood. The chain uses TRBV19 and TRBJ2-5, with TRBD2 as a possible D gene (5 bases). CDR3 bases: TGTGCCAGTTGTCAGACTATCACTTCGGAGACCCAGTACTTC. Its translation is CASCQTITSETQYF. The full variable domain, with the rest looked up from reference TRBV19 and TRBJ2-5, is DGGITQSPKYLFRKEGQNVTLSCEQNLNHDAMYWYRQDPGQGLRLIYYSQIVNDFQKGDIAEGYSVSREKKESFPLTVTSAQKNPTAFYLCASCQTITSETQYFGPGTRLLVL.